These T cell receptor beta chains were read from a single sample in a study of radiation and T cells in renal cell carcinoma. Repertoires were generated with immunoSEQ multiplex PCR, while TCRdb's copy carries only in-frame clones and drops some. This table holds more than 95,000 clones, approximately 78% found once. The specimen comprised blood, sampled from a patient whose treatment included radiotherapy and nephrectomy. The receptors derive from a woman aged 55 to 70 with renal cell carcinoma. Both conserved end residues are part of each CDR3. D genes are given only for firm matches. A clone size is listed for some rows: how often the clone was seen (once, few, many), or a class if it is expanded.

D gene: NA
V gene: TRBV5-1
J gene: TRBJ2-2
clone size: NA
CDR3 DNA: TGCGCCAGCAGCTTGGCCGCGACTTCGAACACCGGGGAGCTGTTTTTT
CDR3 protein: CASSLAATSNTGELFF

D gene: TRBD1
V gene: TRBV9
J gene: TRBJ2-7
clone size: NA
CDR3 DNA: TGTGCCAGCAGCGAGCGCCGGGACAGTTACGAGCAGTACTTC
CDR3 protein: CASSERRDSYEQYF

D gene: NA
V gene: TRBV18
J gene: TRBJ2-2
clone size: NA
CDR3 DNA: TGTGCCAGCTCACCGGAGCCGAGGGGGAGTGCAAGCACCGGGGAGCTGTTTTTT
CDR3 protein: CASSPEPRGSASTGELFF

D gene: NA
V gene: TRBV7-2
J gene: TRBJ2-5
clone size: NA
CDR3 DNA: TGTGCCAGCAGATCCAGGAACCAAGAGACCCAGTACTTC
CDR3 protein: CASRSRNQETQYF

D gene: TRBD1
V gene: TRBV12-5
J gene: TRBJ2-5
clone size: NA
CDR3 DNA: TGTGCTAGTGGTTTCGACAGGGACGAGACCCAGTACTTC
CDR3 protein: CASGFDRDETQYF

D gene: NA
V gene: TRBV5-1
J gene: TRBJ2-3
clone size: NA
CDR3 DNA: TGCGCCAGCAGCTTGGTGGGCAGGGACACAGATACGCAGTATTTT
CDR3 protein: CASSLVGRDTDTQYF

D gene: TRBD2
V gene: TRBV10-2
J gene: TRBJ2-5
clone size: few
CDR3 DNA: TGCGCCAGCAGTGAGTCCCTAGCGGGGGGGCAAGAGACCCAGTACTTC
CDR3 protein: CASSESLAGGQETQYF

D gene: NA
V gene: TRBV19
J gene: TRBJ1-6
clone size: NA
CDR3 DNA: TGTGCCAGTAGTATCGGGCAGGGGCTAACCTATAATTCACCCCTCCACTTT
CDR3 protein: CASSIGQGLTYNSPLHF

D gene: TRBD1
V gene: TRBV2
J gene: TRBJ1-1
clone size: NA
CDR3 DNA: TGTGCCAGCAGTGTTCGCGGGACAGGGAGGACTGAAGCTTTCTTT
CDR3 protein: CASSVRGTGRTEAFF

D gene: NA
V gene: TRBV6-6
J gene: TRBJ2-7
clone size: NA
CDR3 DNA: TGTGCCAGCAGCAACCTGCCCCCATGGGCCTACGAGCAGTACTTC
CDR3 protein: CASSNLPPWAYEQYF

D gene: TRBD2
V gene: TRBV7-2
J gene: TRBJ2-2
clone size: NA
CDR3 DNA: TGTGCCAGCAGCCGAGGGATCCCGGGACTAGCGGGAATCACCGGGGAGCTGTTTTTT
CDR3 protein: CASSRGIPGLAGITGELFF

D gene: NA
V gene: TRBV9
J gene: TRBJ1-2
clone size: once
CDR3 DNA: TGTGCCAGCAATAGAGAAGGACAGAGGATCTATGGCTACACCTTC
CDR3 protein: CASNREGQRIYGYTF

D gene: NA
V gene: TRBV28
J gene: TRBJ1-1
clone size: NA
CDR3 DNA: TGTGCCAGCAGCCCGGGGGGGGAAGCTTTCTTT
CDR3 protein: CASSPGGEAFF

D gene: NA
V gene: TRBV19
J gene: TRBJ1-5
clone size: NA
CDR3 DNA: TGTGCCAGTAGTACCTTCGAAGGACAGCCCCAGCATTTT
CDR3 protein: CASSTFEGQPQHF

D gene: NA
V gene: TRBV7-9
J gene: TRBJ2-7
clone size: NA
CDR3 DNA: TGTGCCAGCAGCCCAGGGTTCTACGAGCAGTACTTC
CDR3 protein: CASSPGFYEQYF

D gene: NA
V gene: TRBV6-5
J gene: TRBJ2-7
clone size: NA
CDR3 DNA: TGTGCCAGCACCTCTACAGTCTTCTCCTACGAGCAGTACTTC
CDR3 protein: CASTSTVFSYEQYF

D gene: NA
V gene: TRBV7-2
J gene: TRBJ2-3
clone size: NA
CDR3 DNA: TGTGCCAGCAGCCCTCCGACTCTGACAGATACGCAGTATTTT
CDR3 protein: CASSPPTLTDTQYF

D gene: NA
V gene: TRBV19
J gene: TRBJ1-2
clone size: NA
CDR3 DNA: TGTGCCAGTAGTGTCTCAAGGGACGCGACCCACTATGGCTACACCTTC
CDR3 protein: CASSVSRDATHYGYTF

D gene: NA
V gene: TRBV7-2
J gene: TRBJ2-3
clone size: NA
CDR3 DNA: TGTGCCAGCAGCCAAGGGGGGCCTAGGGTCCGAGTGCAGTATTTT
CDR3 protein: CASSQGGPRVRVQYF

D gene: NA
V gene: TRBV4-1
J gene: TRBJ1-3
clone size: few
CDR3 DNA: TGCGCCAGCAGCCAATCTGACAGCTCTGGAAACACCATATATTTT
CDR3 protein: CASSQSDSSGNTIYF

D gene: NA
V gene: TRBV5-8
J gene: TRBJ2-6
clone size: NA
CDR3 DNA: TGTGCCAGCAGCCCAAACTCTGGGGCCAACGTCCTGACTTTC
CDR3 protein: CASSPNSGANVLTF

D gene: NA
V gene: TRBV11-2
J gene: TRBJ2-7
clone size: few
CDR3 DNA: TGTGCCAGCAGCTTATTCCCTCAGGGATCGTCCTACGAGCAGTACTTC
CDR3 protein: CASSLFPQGSSYEQYF

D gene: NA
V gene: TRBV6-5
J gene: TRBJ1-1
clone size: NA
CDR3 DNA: TGTGCCAGCAAGCCACCTGGATATATGAACACTGAAGCTTTCTTT
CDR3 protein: CASKPPGYMNTEAFF

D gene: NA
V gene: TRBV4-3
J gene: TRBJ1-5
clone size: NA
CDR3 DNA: TGCGCCAGCAGCCAGACCGTAGGCGGTCAGCCCCAGCATTTT
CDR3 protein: CASSQTVGGQPQHF

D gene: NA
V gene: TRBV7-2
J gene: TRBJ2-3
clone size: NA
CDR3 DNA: TGTGCCAGCAGCCCCCGAGATACGCAGTATTTT
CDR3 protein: CASSPRDTQYF

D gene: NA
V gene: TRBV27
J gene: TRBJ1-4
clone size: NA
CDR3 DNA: TGTGCCAGCAGTTTTGGGGCAACTAATGAAAAACTGTTTTTT
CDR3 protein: CASSFGATNEKLFF

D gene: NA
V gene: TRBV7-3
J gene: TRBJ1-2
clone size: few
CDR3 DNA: TGTGCCAGCAGCTTAGACGGGACGACCGTCTATGGCTACACCTTC
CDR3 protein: CASSLDGTTVYGYTF

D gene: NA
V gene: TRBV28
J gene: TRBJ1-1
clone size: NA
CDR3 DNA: TGTGCCACCTATCGGAGGGATGTCACTGAAGCTTTCTTT
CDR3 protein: CATYRRDVTEAFF

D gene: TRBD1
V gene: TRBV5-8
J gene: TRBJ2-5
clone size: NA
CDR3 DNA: TGTGCCAGCAGCGAAGACAGGGCCCCCGAGACCCAGTACTTC
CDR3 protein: CASSEDRAPETQYF

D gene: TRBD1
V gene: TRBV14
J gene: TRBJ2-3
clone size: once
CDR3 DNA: TGTGCCAGCAGCCCTTACGAAGACAGGGGGAGGGAGTATTTT
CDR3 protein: CASSPYEDRGREYF

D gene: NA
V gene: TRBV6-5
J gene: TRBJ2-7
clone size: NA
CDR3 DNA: TGTGCCAGCAGTCCCGCTGACGAGCAGTACTTC
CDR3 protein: CASSPADEQYF

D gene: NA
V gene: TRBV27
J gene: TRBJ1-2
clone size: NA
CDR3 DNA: TGTGCCAGCAGTTTCCAGGGTGAGGTCGATGGCTACACCTTC
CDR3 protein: CASSFQGEVDGYTF

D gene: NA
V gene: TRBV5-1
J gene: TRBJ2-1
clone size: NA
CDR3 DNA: TGCGCCAGCAGCCCCCTGGGAAACAATGAGCAGTTCTTC
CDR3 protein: CASSPLGNNEQFF

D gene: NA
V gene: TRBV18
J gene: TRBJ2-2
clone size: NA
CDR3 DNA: TGTGCCAGCTCACCACCTGCGTGGGAGTCGACCGGGGAGCTGTTTTTT
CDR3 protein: CASSPPAWESTGELFF

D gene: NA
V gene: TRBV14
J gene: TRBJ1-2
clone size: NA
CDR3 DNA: TGTGCCAGCAGCTCCCACCTCCTCGTCGGCTACACCTTC
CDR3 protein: CASSSHLLVGYTF

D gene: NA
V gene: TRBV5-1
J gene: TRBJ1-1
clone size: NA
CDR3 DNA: TGCGCCAGCAGGCAGGGCTACACTGAAGCTTTCTTT
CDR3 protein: CASRQGYTEAFF

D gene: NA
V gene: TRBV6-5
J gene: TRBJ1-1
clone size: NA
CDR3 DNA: TGTGCCAGCAAGGGAACGAACACTGAAGCTTTCTTT
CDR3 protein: CASKGTNTEAFF

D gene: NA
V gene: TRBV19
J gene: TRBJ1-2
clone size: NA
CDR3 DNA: TGTGCCAGTAGAAACAGGGACTATGGCTACACCTTC
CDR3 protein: CASRNRDYGYTF

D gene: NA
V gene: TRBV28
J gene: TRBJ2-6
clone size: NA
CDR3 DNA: TGTGCCAGCAGCGACTCTGGGGCCAACGTCCTGACTTTC
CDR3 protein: CASSDSGANVLTF

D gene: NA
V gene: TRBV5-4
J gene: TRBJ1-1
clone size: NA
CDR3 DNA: TGTGCCAGCAGCTTGGCCAGGGCTAACACTGAAGCTTTCTTT
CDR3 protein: CASSLARANTEAFF

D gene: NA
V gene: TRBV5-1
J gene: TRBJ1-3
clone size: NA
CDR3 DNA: TGCGCCAGCAGCTTGGGGGGTTATGGAAACACCATATATTTT
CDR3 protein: CASSLGGYGNTIYF

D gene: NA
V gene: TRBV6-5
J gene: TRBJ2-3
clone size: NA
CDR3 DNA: TGTGCCAGCAGTTACAGTGTGGGGGCCACAGATACGCAGTATTTT
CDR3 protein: CASSYSVGATDTQYF

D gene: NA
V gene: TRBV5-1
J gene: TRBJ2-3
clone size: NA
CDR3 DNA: TGCGCCAGCAGCACCGGAAGCACAGATACGCAGTATTTT
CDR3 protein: CASSTGSTDTQYF

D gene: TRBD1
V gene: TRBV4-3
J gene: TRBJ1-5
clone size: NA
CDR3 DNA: TGCGCCAGCAGCCAAACCCGGGACAGCTATCAGCCCCAGCATTTT
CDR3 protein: CASSQTRDSYQPQHF

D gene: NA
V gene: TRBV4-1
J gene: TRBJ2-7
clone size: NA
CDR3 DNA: TGCGCCAGCAGCCAAGATGAGTCCCGAGGACACCTCACCTACGAGCAGTACTTC
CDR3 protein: CASSQDESRGHLTYEQYF

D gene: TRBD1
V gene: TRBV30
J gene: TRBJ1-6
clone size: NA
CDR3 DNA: TGTGCCTGGAGTTCCCCCAGGGGGGGGTTTAATTCACCCCTCCACTTT
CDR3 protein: CAWSSPRGGFNSPLHF

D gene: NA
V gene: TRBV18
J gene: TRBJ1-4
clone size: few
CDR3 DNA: TGTGCCAGCTCAGTTCGACTTTCAACTAATGAAAAACTGTTTTTT
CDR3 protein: CASSVRLSTNEKLFF